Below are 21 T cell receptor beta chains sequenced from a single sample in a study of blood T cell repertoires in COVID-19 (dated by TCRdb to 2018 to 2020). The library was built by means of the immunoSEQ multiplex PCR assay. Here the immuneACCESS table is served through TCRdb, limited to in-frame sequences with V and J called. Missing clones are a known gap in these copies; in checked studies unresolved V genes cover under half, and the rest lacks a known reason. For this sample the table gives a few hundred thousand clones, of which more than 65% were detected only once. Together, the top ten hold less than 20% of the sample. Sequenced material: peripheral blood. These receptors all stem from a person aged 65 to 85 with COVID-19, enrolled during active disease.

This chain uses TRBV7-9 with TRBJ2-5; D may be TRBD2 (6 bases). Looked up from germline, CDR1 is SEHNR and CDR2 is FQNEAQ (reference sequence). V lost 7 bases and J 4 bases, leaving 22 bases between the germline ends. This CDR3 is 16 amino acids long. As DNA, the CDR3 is TGTGCCAGCAAGGTGGCCAGTGGGGTGGGAGGAGAGACCCAGTACTTC. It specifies CASKVASGVGGETQYF.

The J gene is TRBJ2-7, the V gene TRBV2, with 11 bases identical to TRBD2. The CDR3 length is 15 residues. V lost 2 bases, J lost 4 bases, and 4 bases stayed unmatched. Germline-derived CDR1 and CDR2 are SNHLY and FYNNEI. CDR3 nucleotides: TGTGCCAGCAGTGAAAGTACTAGCGGGAGTTACGAGCAGTACTTC. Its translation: CASSESTSGSYEQYF.

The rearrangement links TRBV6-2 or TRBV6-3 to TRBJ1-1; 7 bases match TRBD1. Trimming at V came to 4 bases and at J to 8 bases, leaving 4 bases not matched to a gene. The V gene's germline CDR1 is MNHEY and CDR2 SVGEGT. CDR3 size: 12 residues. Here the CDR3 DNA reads TGTGCCAGCAGTTCCAAGACAGGGGAAGCTTTCTTT. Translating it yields CASSSKTGEAFF.

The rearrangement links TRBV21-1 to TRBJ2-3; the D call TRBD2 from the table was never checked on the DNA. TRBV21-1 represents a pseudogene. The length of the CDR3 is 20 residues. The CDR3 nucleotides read TGTGCCAGCAGTAAGAGAGCTAGCGGGAGACGAGGGTGGACCACAGATACGCAGTATTTT. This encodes CASSKRASGRRGWTTDTQYF.

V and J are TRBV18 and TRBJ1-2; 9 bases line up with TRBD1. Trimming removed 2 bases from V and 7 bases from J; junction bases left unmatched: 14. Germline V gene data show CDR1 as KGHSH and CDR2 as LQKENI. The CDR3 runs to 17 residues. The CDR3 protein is CASSPTASDRGRSGYTF. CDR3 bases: TGTGCCAGCTCACCAACCGCCTCGGACAGGGGTAGAAGTGGCTACACCTTC.

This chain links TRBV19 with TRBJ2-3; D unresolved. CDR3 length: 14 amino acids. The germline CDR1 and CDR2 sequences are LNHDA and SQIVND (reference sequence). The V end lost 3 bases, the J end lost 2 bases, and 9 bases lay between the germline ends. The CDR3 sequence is CASSISSPTDTQYF. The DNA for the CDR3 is TGTGCCAGTAGTATTAGCTCCCCCACAGATACGCAGTATTTT.

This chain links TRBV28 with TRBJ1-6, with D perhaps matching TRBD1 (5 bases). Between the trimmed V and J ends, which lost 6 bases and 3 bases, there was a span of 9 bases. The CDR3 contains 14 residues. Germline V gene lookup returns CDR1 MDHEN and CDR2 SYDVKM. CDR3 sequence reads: CASRGLNYNSPLHF. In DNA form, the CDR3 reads TGTGCCAGCAGGGGACTGAACTATAATTCACCCCTCCACTTT.

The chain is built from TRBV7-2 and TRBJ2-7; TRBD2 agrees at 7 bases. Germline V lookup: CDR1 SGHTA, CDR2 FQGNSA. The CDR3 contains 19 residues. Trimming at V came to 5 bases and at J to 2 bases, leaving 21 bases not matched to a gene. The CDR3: CASSQRGSGGGALTYEQYF. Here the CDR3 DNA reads TGTGCCAGCAGCCAACGGGGGTCTGGCGGGGGAGCTCTAACCTACGAGCAGTACTTC. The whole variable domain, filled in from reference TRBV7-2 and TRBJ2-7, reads GAGVSQSPSNKVTEKGKDVELRCDPISGHTALYWYRQSLGQGLEFLIYFQGNSAPDKSGLPSDRFSAERTGGSVSTLTIQRTQQEDSAVYLCASSQRGSGGGALTYEQYFGPGTRLTVT.

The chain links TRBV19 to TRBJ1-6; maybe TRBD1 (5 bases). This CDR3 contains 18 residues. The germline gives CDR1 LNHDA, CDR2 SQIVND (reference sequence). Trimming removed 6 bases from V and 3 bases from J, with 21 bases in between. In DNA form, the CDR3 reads TGTGCCAGTAGCGGGTTGACCAGGACAAGCCTCTATAATTCACCCCTCCACTTT. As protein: CASSGLTRTSLYNSPLHF. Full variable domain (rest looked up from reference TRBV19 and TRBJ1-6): DGGITQSPKYLFRKEGQNVTLSCEQNLNHDAMYWYRQDPGQGLRLIYYSQIVNDFQKGDIAEGYSVSREKKESFPLTVTSAQKNPTAFYLCASSGLTRTSLYNSPLHFGNGTRLTVT.

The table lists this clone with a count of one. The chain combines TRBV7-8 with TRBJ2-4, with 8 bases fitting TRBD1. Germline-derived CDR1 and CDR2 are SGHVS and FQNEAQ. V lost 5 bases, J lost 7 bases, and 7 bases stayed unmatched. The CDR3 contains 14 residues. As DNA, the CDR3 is TGTGCCAGCAGCCTCGACAGGGGTCCCAACATTCAGTACTTC. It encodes CASSLDRGPNIQYF.

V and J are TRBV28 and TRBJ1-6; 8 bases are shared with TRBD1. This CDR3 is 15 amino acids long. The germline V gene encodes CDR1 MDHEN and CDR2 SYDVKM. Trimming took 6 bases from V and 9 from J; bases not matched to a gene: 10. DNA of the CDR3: TGTGCCAGCAGACCTCCTCAGGGGGCCGGTTCACCCCTCCACTTT. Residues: CASRPPQGAGSPLHF.

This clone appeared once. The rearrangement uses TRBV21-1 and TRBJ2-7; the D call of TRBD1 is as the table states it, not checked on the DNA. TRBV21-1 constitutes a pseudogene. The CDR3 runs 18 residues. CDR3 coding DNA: TGTGCCAGCAGCAAAGAAATTGGGCCCCCGCCGCCTTCCTACGAGCAGTACTTC. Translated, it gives CASSKEIGPPPPSYEQYF.

CDR3 in DNA: TGCAGCGCAAAAACAGGGGCATTCTCCTACGAGCAGTACTTC. It yields the protein CSAKTGAFSYEQYF. V is TRBV29-1 and J is TRBJ2-7; 7 bases line up with TRBD1. With V trimmed by 7 bases and J by 0 bases, 9 bases remained unmatched. This CDR3 spans 14 amino acids. Germline V gene sequence: CDR1 SQVTM, CDR2 ANQGSEA.

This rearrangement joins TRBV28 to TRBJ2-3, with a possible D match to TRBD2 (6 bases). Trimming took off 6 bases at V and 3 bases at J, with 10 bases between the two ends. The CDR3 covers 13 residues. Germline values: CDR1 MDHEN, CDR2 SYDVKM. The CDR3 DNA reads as TGTGCCAGCAGCGTGCGGGGAACAGATACGCAGTATTTT. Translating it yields CASSVRGTDTQYF.

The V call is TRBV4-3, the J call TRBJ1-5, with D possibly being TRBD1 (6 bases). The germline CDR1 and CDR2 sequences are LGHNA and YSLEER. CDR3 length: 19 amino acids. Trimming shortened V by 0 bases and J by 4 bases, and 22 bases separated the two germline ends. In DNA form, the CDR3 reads TGCGCCAGCAGCCAAGATTGGTCAGGGGCAGGAGGTGGTAATCAGCCCCAGCATTTT. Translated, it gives CASSQDWSGAGGGNQPQHF.

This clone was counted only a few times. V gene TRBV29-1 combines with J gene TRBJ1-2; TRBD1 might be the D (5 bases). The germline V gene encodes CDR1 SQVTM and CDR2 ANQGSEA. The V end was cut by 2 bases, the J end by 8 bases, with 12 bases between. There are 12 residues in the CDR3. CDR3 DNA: TGCAGCGTTGAACCCACAGGTCGGGGCTACACCTTC. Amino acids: CSVEPTGRGYTF.

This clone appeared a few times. The CDR3 reads CASSQPRGVGSYEQYF. The CDR3 DNA reads as TGCGCCAGCAGCCAGCCACGCGGGGTTGGGTCCTACGAGCAGTACTTC. The chain couples TRBV4-1 to TRBJ2-7, with D perhaps TRBD2 (6 bases). The CDR3 is 16 amino acids. The germline CDR1 and CDR2 sequences are MGHRA and YSYEKL. Trimming pared 3 bases from V and 1 base from J, leaving 16 bases between.

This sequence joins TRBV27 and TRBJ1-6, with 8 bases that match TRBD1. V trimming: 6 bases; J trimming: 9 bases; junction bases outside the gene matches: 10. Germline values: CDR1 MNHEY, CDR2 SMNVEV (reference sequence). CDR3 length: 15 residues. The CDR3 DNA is TGTGCCAGCAGACCGGCCGGGACAGGTTTTTCACCCCTCCACTTT. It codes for CASRPAGTGFSPLHF.

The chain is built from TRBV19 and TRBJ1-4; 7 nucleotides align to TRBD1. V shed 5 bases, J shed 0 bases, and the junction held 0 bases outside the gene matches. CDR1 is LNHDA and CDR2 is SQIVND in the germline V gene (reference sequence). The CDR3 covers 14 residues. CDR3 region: CASSDRATNEKLFF. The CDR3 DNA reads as TGTGCCAGTAGTGACAGGGCAACTAATGAAAAACTGTTTTTT.

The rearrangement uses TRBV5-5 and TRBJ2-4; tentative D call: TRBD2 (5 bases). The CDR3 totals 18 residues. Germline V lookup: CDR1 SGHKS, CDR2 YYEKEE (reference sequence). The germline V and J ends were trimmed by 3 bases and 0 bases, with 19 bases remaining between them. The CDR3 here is CASSSLRADRVAKNIQYF. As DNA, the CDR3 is TGTGCCAGCAGCTCATTGAGGGCCGACCGAGTAGCCAAAAACATTCAGTACTTC.

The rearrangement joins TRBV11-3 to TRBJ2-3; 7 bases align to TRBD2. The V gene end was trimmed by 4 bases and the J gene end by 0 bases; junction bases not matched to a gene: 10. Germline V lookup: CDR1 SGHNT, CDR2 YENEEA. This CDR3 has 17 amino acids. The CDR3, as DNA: TGTGCCAGCAGCTATGGATTTGGGGGAGGGAGCACAGATACGCAGTATTTT. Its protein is CASSYGFGGGSTDTQYF. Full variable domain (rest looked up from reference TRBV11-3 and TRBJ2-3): EAGVVQSPRYKIIEKKQPVAFWCNPISGHNTLYWYLQNLGQGPELLIRYENEEAVDDSQLPKDRFSAERLKGVDSTLKIQPAELGDSAVYLCASSYGFGGGSTDTQYFGPGTRLTVL.